The rows below give T cell receptor beta chains drawn from one sample of a study of cytomegalovirus exposure and HLA in healthy donors. The data were produced by immunoSEQ multiplex PCR, yet TCRdb's version contains in-frame clones alone and is incomplete. In the table there are almost 200,000 clones, about 76% of which are singletons. Sequenced material: PBMCs. The receptors shown here come from a male donor in good health and CMV-seropositive. The CDR3 runs from the conserved cysteine through the conserved F or W. The order of the fields is V gene, D gene, CDR3 length, clone size, J gene, CDR3 DNA, CDR3 protein. The D gene is left open where the match is weak. Expanded clones are given a class, and other clones once, few, many or no size at all.

>TRBV9|TRBD1|16|NA|TRBJ1-2
TGTGCCAGCAGCGTAGGGAGGACAGGGGGACTTTTTGGCTACACCTTC
CASSVGRTGGLFGYTF
>TRBV7-2|NA|14|few|TRBJ1-4
TGTGCCAGCGGCCCTGACATTTACAATGAAAAACTGTTTTTT
CASGPDIYNEKLFF
>TRBV13|NA|16|NA|TRBJ1-5
TGTGCCAGCAGCTTAGGGGGCGGGAATAGCAATCAGCCCCAGCATTTT
CASSLGGGNSNQPQHF
>TRBV5-4|TRBD2|16|NA|TRBJ2-2
TGTGCCAGCAGCCGGGGGGACTACTCTAACACCGGGGAGCTGTTTTTT
CASSRGDYSNTGELFF
>TRBV2|NA|15|once|TRBJ1-5
TGTGCCAGCAGCCCAGGGCGAGTTGGCAATCAGCCCCAGCATTTT
CASSPGRVGNQPQHF
>TRBV6-1|NA|13|NA|TRBJ1-2
TGTGCCAGCAGCCATGACGGACTCTATGGCTACACCTTC
CASSHDGLYGYTF
>TRBV6-6|TRBD1|16|NA|TRBJ2-4
TGTGCCAGCAGTTCCGGACAGGGTTTAACCAAAAACATTCAGTACTTC
CASSSGQGLTKNIQYF
>TRBV27|TRBD1|14|NA|TRBJ2-7
TGTGCCAGCAGTTTAAGGACAGGCCCCTACGAGCAGTACTTC
CASSLRTGPYEQYF
>TRBV7-2|NA|15|NA|TRBJ2-7
TGTGCCAGCAGCTTAATCACCGGACAGCCCTACGAGCAGTACTTC
CASSLITGQPYEQYF
>TRBV14|NA|17|NA|TRBJ1-4
TGTGCCAGCAGCCCTCCTTTCGGGGGGCCGGGCGGTGAAAAACTGTTTTTT
CASSPPFGGPGGEKLFF
>TRBV30|NA|17|few|TRBJ1-5
TGTGCCTCCTCGACTCAGCTGATGGGTATTTTGGGTCAGCCCCAGCATTTT
CASSTQLMGILGQPQHF
>TRBV11-1|NA|13|NA|TRBJ2-7
TGTGCCACCGCCGGACAGTTCCCCGCCGAGCAGTACTTC
CATAGQFPAEQYF
>TRBV5-1|NA|15|few|TRBJ1-5
TGCGCCAGCAGCTTGGATGGACAGCCAAATCAGCCCCAGCATTTT
CASSLDGQPNQPQHF